By its share, the clone carrying this TCR beta chain is medium-sized. As yet, its antigen is unknown. With 600 ng used per sample, the template was genomic DNA from bulk tumor. In surgery, several biopsies were collected from each primary tumor at widely spaced sites. Curative surgical treatment was performed in patients who had newly diagnosed, untreated non-small cell lung cancer. Multiplex PCR with 32 V and 13 J primers amplified TCR beta CDR3. TCRdb analysed the multiplex PCR reads with MiXCR anew, one entry per CDR3 protein. The table lists 9,000 to 10,000 distinct CDR3 sequences, roughly a third of them singletons. The sample comes from a study of immune heterogeneity within non-small cell lung tumors. Whole-study results and caveats: Individual patients mostly differed in their high-frequency T-cell receptor beta clonotypes. Dominant CDR3 beta clonotypes repeated across a patient's tumor loci, while different loci held unique high-frequency clones.

The germline V gene has CDR1 LNHDA and CDR2 SQIVND (reference sequence). Trimming stripped 4 bases from V and 5 bases from J, with 9 bases between. The CDR3 is 12 residues long. J is TRBJ2-7 and V is TRBV19; no reliable D call. Material: lung tumor tissue. The TCR was taken from a man aged 60 to 69 with non-small cell lung cancer. CDR3 residues: CASSRRTDEQYF. Here the CDR3 DNA reads TGTGCCAGTAGTAGAAGGACGGACGAGCAGTACTTC.